This T cell receptor beta chain was sequenced in a study of blood T cell repertoires in COVID-19. CDR1 and CDR2 (germline): SGHRS, YFSETQ. This CDR3 region has 14 residues. After removal of 4 bases from V and 6 bases from J, the junction contained 6 bases not matched to a gene. Generated by immunoSEQ multiplex PCR, the TCRdb table keeps only in-frame clones and is missing some. Here the sample spans approximately 28,000 clones, 90% to 95% being singletons. The genes are TRBV5-1 and TRBJ2-7; 11 bases fit TRBD1. The TCR sequence derives from a woman aged 70-85 years with COVID-19, enrolled during active disease. Sequencing was done on a sample of peripheral blood. In DNA, the CDR3 is TGCGCCAGCAGCGAGGGACAGGGGGTCTTCGAGCAGTACTTC. It specifies CASSEGQGVFEQYF. Full variable domain (outside the CDR3, taken from reference TRBV5-1 and TRBJ2-7): KAGVTQTPRYLIKTRGQQVTLSCSPISGHRSVSWYQQTPGQGLQFLFEYFSETQRNKGNFPGRFSGRQFSNSRSEMNVSTLELGDSALYLCASSEGQGVFEQYFGPGTRLTVT.